Included here is one T cell receptor beta chain sequence, with context. Its antigen remains unknown. The CDR3 regions of TCR beta were amplified from RNA transcripts. The HTBI primer set served for first-round RT-PCR of the TCR CDR3. MiXCR, run by TCRdb on the multiplex PCR reads, gives a single entry per CDR3 protein. This sample yields about 610,000 distinct CDR3 sequences, of which roughly 50% are seen a single time; around 7.7% belongs to the top ten. This specimen belongs to a study of T cells in Graves' hyperthyroidism and ophthalmopathy. From germline, CDR1 is SNHLY and CDR2 FYNNEI. The V gene end was trimmed by 6 bases and the J gene end by 5 bases; junction bases not matched to a gene: 8. This CDR3 comprises 14 residues. Graves' hyperthyroidism was deemed stable absent ophthalmopathy progression within 18 months. Uncontrolled infection, other autoimmune disease, pregnancy or lactation barred patients from enrollment. Used for diagnoses were clinical symptoms, serum thyroxine and TRAb, thyroid ultrasound and orbital computed tomography.

Broader study findings: Most thyroid clonotypes that were expanded above 0.001 also turned up in blood.

V and J are TRBV2 and TRBJ1-2, with 8 bases fitting TRBD1. The sample was peripheral blood or thyroid tissue (not recorded which). The receptor comes from a young woman with Graves' hyperthyroidism. The CDR3 reads CASRLLDRVYGYTF. The CDR3 DNA reads as TGTGCCAGCAGGTTATTGGACAGGGTATATGGCTACACCTTC.